This TCR beta chain stems from a study of blood T cell repertoires in COVID-19. The wider study: Collection of acute and convalescent COVID-19 samples took place in the United States, Italy and Spain. The cDNA or gDNA used as material had been derived from T cells, B-cell-depleted T cells, or PBMCs.

Per the original data handling: The authors estimated nucleated cell counts from reference gene primer amplification. Here immunoSEQ multiplex PCR was the method, and the copy in TCRdb shows in-frame clones only, minus some. The D gene and trimming were derived from the DNA, and the V and J assignments and clone size from that table. The table includes 60,000 to 100,000 clones, about 90% detected once. This clonotype was obtained from a man aged 50 or older with active COVID-19. The sequenced material came from peripheral blood.

The DNA of the CDR3 is TGCGCCAGCAGCTTGGGGGTCGGGACAGGGTGGAATGAGCAGTTCTTC. Encoded protein: CASSLGVGTGWNEQFF. The chain recombines TRBV5-1 with TRBJ2-1; 9 bases fit TRBD1. Germline loops: CDR1 SGHRS, CDR2 YFSETQ. Unmatched junction bases numbered 8, after V lost 0 bases and J lost 7 bases. The CDR3 totals 16 residues.